A single sample is the source of the 19 T cell receptor beta chains below, sequenced in a study of shared clonotypes between healthy human individuals. Libraries were prepared by immunoSEQ multiplex PCR; TCRdb keeps only in-frame clonotypes and omits some of them. The table includes approximately 500,000 clones, over 70% detected once. The sample consisted of PBMCs. The source is a woman in her forties in good health. Some clones in this sample may be carry-over from other donors' samples.

The chain has TRBV7-9 and TRBJ2-1; D is possibly TRBD2 (5 bases). V was clipped by 3 bases and J by 0 bases, with 12 bases between them. This CDR3 spans 16 amino acids. Germline V gives CDR1 SEHNR, CDR2 FQNEAQ (reference sequence). The CDR3, as DNA: TGTGCCAGCAGCTTCACCGGGAAGAGCTCCTACAATGAGCAGTTCTTC. This sequence encodes CASSFTGKSSYNEQFF.

This rearrangement joins TRBV19 to TRBJ2-4, with 10 nucleotides matching TRBD2. CDR3 length: 16 residues. The germline gives CDR1 LNHDA, CDR2 SQIVND (reference sequence). The V gene end was trimmed by 4 bases and the J gene end by 3 bases; junction bases not matched to a gene: 6. Here the CDR3 reads CASSSRTSGNKNIQYF. For the CDR3, the DNA is TGTGCCAGTAGTAGCCGGACTAGCGGAAACAAAAACATTCAGTACTTC.

With regard to this clone: A much larger clone is a single base away; this may be a read error. V is TRBV5-1 and J is TRBJ1-1; D is ambiguous. V was cut by 0 bases and J by 1 base, with 4 bases left in between. In germline, CDR1 is SGHRS, CDR2 YFSETQ. CDR3 length: 13 residues. CDR3 loop: CASSLVTNTEAFF. The CDR3 DNA reads as TGCGCCAGCAGCTTGGTGACGAACACTGAAGCTTTCTTT. The whole variable domain, remainder taken from reference TRBV5-1 and TRBJ1-1, is KAGVTQTPRYLIKTRGQQVTLSCSPISGHRSVSWYQQTPGQGLQFLFEYFSETQRNKGNFPGRFSGRQFSNSRSEMNVSTLELGDSALYLCASSLVTNTEAFFGQGTRLTVV.

A word on this clone: This could be a read error, since a much larger clone is one nucleotide away. The J gene is TRBJ1-2, the V gene TRBV28, with TRBD1 matching over 8 bases. The V gene's germline CDR1 is MDHEN and CDR2 SYDVKM. V dropped 5 bases and J dropped 4; count of bases not matched to a gene: 18. This CDR3 region has 18 residues. CDR3 in DNA: TGTGCCAGCAGTCCTATCTCCCGGGACAGGTGGCGAATCTATGGCTACACCTTC. Protein sequence: CASSPISRDRWRIYGYTF.

V usage is TRBV10-3 and J usage is TRBJ1-1, with 8 bases matching TRBD1. Trimming took 3 bases from V and 5 from J; bases not matched to a gene: 8. In germline, CDR1 is ENHRY, CDR2 SYGVKD. This CDR3 is 15 amino acids long. CDR3 loop: CAISDGDRGQTEAFF. The DNA of the CDR3 is TGTGCCATCAGTGATGGCGACAGGGGACAGACTGAAGCTTTCTTT.

The chain uses TRBV29-1 and TRBJ1-5; possible D gene TRBD1, 6 bases. This CDR3 spans 13 amino acids. The germline V and J ends were trimmed by 5 bases and 3 bases, with 11 bases remaining between them. Germline assignment: CDR1 SQVTM and CDR2 ANQGSEA. CDR3 residues: CSVTQGYNQPQHF. The CDR3 region has the DNA TGCAGCGTTACCCAGGGGTACAATCAGCCCCAGCATTTT.

This clone was found many times. The CDR3 spells CASRGASTYEQYF. CDR3 bases: TGTGCCAGCAGGGGGGCCTCGACCTACGAGCAGTACTTC. The J gene is TRBJ2-7, the V gene TRBV5-5; weak D call: TRBD1 (6 bases). Per germline, CDR1 SGHKS and CDR2 YYEKEE (reference sequence). Trimming took 5 bases from V and 2 from J, leaving 11 bases between them. The CDR3 is made up of 13 amino acids.

Notes on this clone: A far more abundant clone sits one base away, making this likely a read error. The same CDR3 is also encoded by other DNA sequences in this sample. CDR3 protein: CASSYLGQGNEKLFF. CDR3 nucleotide sequence: TGTGCCAGCAGTTACCTTGGACAGGGAAATGAAAAACTGTTTTTT. J is TRBJ1-4 and V is TRBV6-6; 8 bases fit TRBD1. The CDR3 is made up of 15 amino acids. CDR1 and CDR2 from the germline V gene are MNHNY and SVGAGI (reference sequence). The V segment lost 2 bases and the J segment 5 bases; nucleotides outside the gene matches: 4.

The rearrangement links TRBV19 to TRBJ2-2; D call uncertain. The germline CDR1 and CDR2 sequences are LNHDA and SQIVND (reference sequence). CDR3 length: 13 amino acids. V was clipped by 3 bases and J by 9 bases, with 11 bases between them. For the CDR3, the DNA is TGTGCCAGTAGTATGGATATGGAGAGGGAGCTGTTTTTT. It codes for CASSMDMERELFF.

The chain employs TRBV4-2 and TRBJ1-1; tentatively, D is TRBD1 (5 bases). V lost 4 bases to trimming and J lost 0 bases, with 12 bases between them. Germline assignment: CDR1 LGHNA and CDR2 YNFKEQ. This CDR3 contains 15 residues. The CDR3, as DNA: TGTGCCAGCAGCCCCCGACAGTCCATGAACACTGAAGCTTTCTTT. As protein: CASSPRQSMNTEAFF.

Notes on this clone: A far more abundant clone sits one base away, making this likely a read error. The chain links TRBV6-6 to TRBJ2-2; the D gene is possibly TRBD1 (5 bases). CDR3 length: 16 residues. V lost 3 bases and J lost 6, with 17 bases in between. The V gene's germline CDR1 is MNHNY and CDR2 SVGAGI (reference sequence). In DNA, the CDR3 is TGTGCCAGCAGTTATTCGGGCAGGGCGATGGCCGGGGAGCTGTTTTTT. This sequence encodes CASSYSGRAMAGELFF.

This chain connects TRBV25-1 to TRBJ2-5, with D tentatively TRBD1 (6 bases). V was trimmed by 5 bases and J by 0 bases, leaving 13 bases between them. Looked up from germline, CDR1 is MGHDK and CDR2 is SYGVNS. The CDR3 has 15 residues. The DNA for the CDR3 is TGTGCCAGCAGTCTGGACAGACTTTACCAAGAGACCCAGTACTTC. Amino acids: CASSLDRLYQETQYF.

This chain uses TRBV28 with TRBJ2-5, with 9 bases that match TRBD1. Germline V CDR1 and CDR2: MDHEN, SYDVKM. J lost 5 bases, V lost 3 bases, and 7 bases had no gene match. CDR3 length equals 15 residues. The CDR3 here is CASSFSTGGGETQYF. Written as DNA, the CDR3 is TGTGCCAGCAGTTTCTCGACAGGGGGTGGGGAGACCCAGTACTTC. Filled out from reference TRBV28 and TRBJ2-5, the complete variable domain reads DVKVTQSSRYLVKRTGEKVFLECVQDMDHENMFWYRQDPGLGLRLIYFSYDVKMKEKGDIPEGYSVSREKKERFSLILESASTNQTSMYLCASSFSTGGGETQYFGPGTRLLVL.

This chain connects TRBV11-2 to TRBJ2-7, with D uncertain. There are 15 residues in the CDR3. From germline, CDR1 is SGHAT and CDR2 FQNNGV. Trimming took 3 bases from V and 3 from J, leaving 15 bases between them. The CDR3 sequence is CASSFSAGSNYEQYF. CDR3 nucleotides: TGTGCCAGCAGCTTTTCTGCCGGCAGCAACTACGAGCAGTACTTC.

This clone was recorded once. The chain joins TRBV28 to TRBJ1-1; D is perhaps TRBD1 (5 bases). CDR1 is MDHEN and CDR2 is SYDVKM in the germline V gene. This CDR3 has 13 residues. V was shortened by 3 bases and J by 9 bases, with 14 bases between the two germline ends. For the CDR3, the DNA is TGTGCCAGCAGTTTTCACACAGGTGCCCAAGCTTTCTTT. It codes for CASSFHTGAQAFF.

The genes are TRBV9 and TRBJ2-1; no firm D call. V was trimmed by 4 bases and J by 1 base, leaving 15 bases between them. CDR1 is SGDLS, CDR2 YYNGEE, per germline. The length of the CDR3 is 16 residues. CDR3 nucleotides: TGTGCCAGCAGCTCTCGAATTAGTCTTTCCTACAATGAGCAGTTCTTC. Its translation: CASSSRISLSYNEQFF.

This chain connects TRBV5-1 to TRBJ2-1, with 15 bases aligning to TRBD2. CDR3 length: 18 residues. Germline loops: CDR1 SGHRS, CDR2 YFSETQ. Unmatched junction bases numbered 8, after V lost 3 bases and J lost 4 bases. CDR3 protein: CASSSRTSGRAVYNEQFF. CDR3 bases: TGCGCCAGCAGCTCGAGGACTAGCGGGAGGGCCGTATACAATGAGCAGTTCTTC.

Of note for this clone: This likely stems from a read error, as it lies one base from a far larger clone. This rearrangement joins TRBV10-3 to TRBJ1-2; D may be TRBD1 (5 bases). The CDR3 length is 11 residues. Germline CDR1 reads ENHRY; CDR2 reads SYGVKD. CDR3 DNA: TGTGCCATCAGTGAGGGGGGTGGCTACGCCTTC. Its translation: CAISEGGGYAF.

Details on this clone: Other DNA sequences in this sample translate to the same CDR3. This chain joins TRBV29-1 and TRBJ2-3; 10 bases match TRBD2. The CDR3 contains 13 residues. Trimming cost V 5 bases and J 1 base; bases outside gene matches: 0. CDR1 and CDR2 (germline): SQVTM, ANQGSEA. CDR3 sequence (DNA): TGCAGCGTTCTAGCGGGGGGCACAGATACGCAGTATTTT. Translation gives CSVLAGGTDTQYF.